The 11 T cell receptor beta chains below all came from one sample that was sequenced in a study of vaccination effects on CD4 cells after COVID-19. Measured with immunoSEQ multiplex PCR; TCRdb has only the in-frame clones, and not every one. Found here are fewer than 65,000 clones, around 75% of them singletons; the top ten hold 3% to 4%. These TCRs' antigens remain unknown. ViraFEST used viral peptide pools to expand antigen-specific CD4+ T cells before sequencing. With more than nine days of culture completed, CD4+ T cells were isolated. People in the vaccine group had not been infected with SARS-CoV-2 before, and their nucleocapsid antibodies were negative. This specimen was CD4+ T cells from PBMCs cultured with HCoV-OC43 spike peptides, taken before COVID-19 vaccination. Subset here: HCoV-OC43 spike overlapping peptide pool stimulation. All receptors come from a human donor who received a COVID-19 vaccine.

This clone was seen only a few times. The J gene is TRBJ2-2, the V gene TRBV2, with 8 bases that match TRBD1. In germline, CDR1 is SNHLY, CDR2 FYNNEI. The CDR3 extends over 15 amino acids. Losses at the gene ends were 11 bases for V and 3 bases for J; bases not matched to a gene: 11. CDR3 amino acids: CAAGDRRRYTGELFF. Written as DNA, the CDR3 is TGTGCCGCAGGGGACAGGCGTAGGTACACCGGGGAGCTGTTTTTT.

The rearrangement uses TRBV7-9 and TRBJ2-3; unclear D gene. Germline CDR1 and CDR2: SEHNR and FQNEAQ (reference sequence). Trimming pared 4 bases from V and 5 bases from J, leaving 16 bases between. The CDR3 loop spans 15 amino acids. CDR3 in amino acids: CASSSYKVKGDTQYF. The CDR3 region has the DNA TGTGCCAGCAGCTCGTACAAAGTCAAGGGAGATACGCAGTATTTT. Together with reference TRBV7-9 and TRBJ2-3, the CDR3 gives the full variable domain: DTGVSQNPRHKITKRGQNVTFRCDPISEHNRLYWYRQTLGQGPEFLTYFQNEAQLEKSRLLSDRFSAERPKGSFSTLEIQRTEQGDSAMYLCASSSYKVKGDTQYFGPGTRLTVL.

V is TRBV6-4 and J is TRBJ2-3; a possible D gene is TRBD2 (5 bases). This CDR3 has 14 amino acids. Trimming removed 6 bases at V and 5 bases at J, with 15 bases between. The germline CDR1 and CDR2 sequences are MRHNA and SNTAGT. The CDR3 coding sequence is TGTGCCAGCAGGACTACCTCTCTGGGAGATACGCAGTATTTT. This translates into CASRTTSLGDTQYF.

This clone was seen once. V usage is TRBV5-6 and J usage is TRBJ1-1; D not certain. CDR1 is SGHDT and CDR2 is YYEEEE in the germline V gene. The CDR3 covers 14 residues. Trimming took 2 bases from V and 1 from J, leaving 9 bases between them. CDR3 DNA: TGTGCCAGCAGCTTCAGGCTTTGGAACACTGAAGCTTTCTTT. Translating it yields CASSFRLWNTEAFF.

V gene TRBV11-2 combines with J gene TRBJ2-2; D assignment may be TRBD1 or TRBD2 (7 bases each). The CDR3 is 17 amino acids. CDR1 SGHAT and CDR2 FQNNGV come from the germline V gene. Trimming stripped 5 bases from V and 0 bases from J, with 16 bases between. The CDR3 region has the DNA TGTGCCAGCAGCCCCCGGCAGGGGGGGTCGAACACCGGGGAGCTGTTTTTT. Translated, it gives CASSPRQGGSNTGELFF.

This chain uses TRBV19 with TRBJ1-2; D call uncertain. The CDR3 extends over 13 amino acids. CDR1 is LNHDA, CDR2 SQIVND, per germline (reference sequence). V lost 6 bases and J 4 bases, leaving 12 bases between the germline ends. The CDR3 bases are TGTGCCAGTAGGACGATTGGGATCTATGGCTACACCTTC. Translated, it gives CASRTIGIYGYTF.

The genes are TRBV29-1 and TRBJ2-2; D ambiguous. V lost 4 bases and J 3 bases, leaving 3 bases between the germline ends. Per the germline V gene, CDR1 is SQVTM and CDR2 is ANQGSEA. The CDR3 has 11 amino acids. Written as DNA, the CDR3 is TGCAGCGTTGGGGACACCGGGGAGCTGTTTTTT. Translation gives CSVGDTGELFF.

The chain is built from TRBV5-6 and TRBJ1-6; no reliable D call. The CDR3 spans 16 residues. Trimming pared 3 bases from V and 9 bases from J, leaving 19 bases between. Germline CDR1 reads SGHDT; CDR2 reads YYEEEE. The CDR3: CASSSRAAITSSPLHF. In nucleotides, the CDR3 is TGTGCCAGCAGCTCTAGGGCAGCCATTACCAGTTCACCCCTCCACTTT.

The J gene is TRBJ1-2, the V gene TRBV30, with D perhaps matching TRBD1 (6 bases). Germline V gene sequence: CDR1 GTSNPN, CDR2 SVGIG (reference sequence). The CDR3 loop spans 13 amino acids. Trimming took 5 bases from V and 4 from J, leaving 14 bases between them. The DNA for the CDR3 is TGTGCCTGGGGAGAGCACAGGGCCTATGGCTACACCTTC. Translated, it gives CAWGEHRAYGYTF.

V is TRBV19 and J is TRBJ2-2; D remains ambiguous. The CDR3 extends over 15 amino acids. The germline V gene has CDR1 LNHDA and CDR2 SQIVND (reference sequence). The V end lost 7 bases, the J end lost 0 bases, and 12 bases lay between the germline ends. CDR3 protein: CASTSIVANTGELFF. The CDR3 nucleotides read TGTGCCAGTACCTCAATAGTGGCGAACACCGGGGAGCTGTTTTTT.

CDR3 DNA sequence: TGTGCCAGTAGTATCACCGGGACAGGGAGGAATGAGCAGTTCTTC. It specifies CASSITGTGRNEQFF. The rearrangement links TRBV19 to TRBJ2-1, with TRBD1 matching 9 bases. This CDR3 is 15 amino acids long. The ends lost 3 bases at V and 7 bases at J; junction bases unmatched: 7. Germline lookup yields CDR1 LNHDA and CDR2 SQIVND (reference sequence).